These 30 T cell receptor beta chains were sequenced from one sample in a study of blood T cell repertoires in COVID-19. Sequencing used immunoSEQ multiplex PCR; TCRdb keeps in-frame clones, though not all of them. The repertoire holds approximately 190,000 clones, 70% to 90% seen once, with about 6.3% in the top ten. Sequenced sample: peripheral blood. The source of these receptors is a man aged 35-49 years with active or convalescent COVID-19.

The chain uses TRBV6-5 and TRBJ2-2; TRBD2 matches 7 bases. The germline V gene encodes CDR1 MNHEY and CDR2 SVGAGI. This CDR3 comprises 15 residues. J lost 8 bases, V lost 7 bases, and 13 bases had no gene match. CDR3 DNA: TGTGCCAGCAAAGACCTGGCGGGAGCGTTTGGGGAGCTGTTTTTT. The encoded protein is CASKDLAGAFGELFF.

The chain links TRBV7-9 to TRBJ1-2; a weak D match, TRBD1 (5 bases). Germline V gives CDR1 SEHNR, CDR2 FQNEAQ (reference sequence). The CDR3 is 14 amino acids. Trimming pared 5 bases from V and 3 bases from J, leaving 13 bases between. For the CDR3, the DNA is TGTGCCAGCAGCGGCGGGGACGGCGACTATGGCTACACCTTC. Encoded protein: CASSGGDGDYGYTF.

The chain has TRBV6-5 and TRBJ2-5; D perhaps matches TRBD2 (6 bases). CDR3 size: 14 residues. The V gene's germline CDR1 is MNHEY and CDR2 SVGAGI. Trimming pared 8 bases from V and 5 bases from J, leaving 18 bases between. CDR3 residues: CASGAGWGPETQYF. CDR3 nucleotide sequence: TGTGCCAGCGGGGCGGGATGGGGCCCGGAGACCCAGTACTTC.

The chain uses TRBV25-1 and TRBJ1-2, with 9 bases that match TRBD1. This CDR3 comprises 12 residues. Germline CDR1 MGHDK, CDR2 SYGVNS. With 4 bases clipped from V and 10 bases from J, the junction kept 4 bases outside the gene matches. The CDR3 DNA reads as TGTGCCAGCAGTGGGTGGACAGGGGCCTACACCTTC. Encoded protein: CASSGWTGAYTF.

Only one count was recorded for this clone. The chain combines TRBV7-2 with TRBJ2-7, with D perhaps matching TRBD1 (5 bases). The CDR3 spans 14 residues. Deletions cut 5 bases from V and 6 bases from J, with 17 bases between. The germline CDR1 and CDR2 sequences are SGHTA and FQGNSA. The CDR3 sequence is CASSRAAGLGEQYF. CDR3 sequence (DNA): TGTGCCAGCAGCCGGGCGGCAGGGTTAGGCGAGCAGTACTTC.

The J gene is TRBJ2-7, the V gene TRBV10-3; D not certain. V lost 3 bases and J lost 0, with 12 bases in between. CDR3 size: 15 residues. Germline CDR1 ENHRY, CDR2 SYGVKD. Here the CDR3 reads CAISDSVRSSYEQYF. The CDR3 bases are TGTGCCATCAGTGACAGCGTAAGAAGCTCCTACGAGCAGTACTTC.

The chain has TRBV12-5 and TRBJ2-1, with 11 bases aligning to TRBD2. The V gene's germline CDR1 is LGHNT and CDR2 FRNRAP. Trimming removed 9 bases from V and 10 bases from J; junction bases left unmatched: 14. The CDR3 extends over 15 amino acids. CDR3 DNA sequence: TGTGCTAGCGAGTTTGGGCTAGCGGGGGGACGAGAGCAGTTCTTC. Translating gives CASEFGLAGGREQFF. Supplemented by reference TRBV12-5 and TRBJ2-1, the full variable domain reads DARVTQTPRHKVTEMGQEVTMRCQPILGHNTVFWYRQTMMQGLELLAYFRNRAPLDDSGMPKDRFSAEMPDATLATLKIQPSEPRDSAVYFCASEFGLAGGREQFFGPGTRLTVL.

This sequence joins TRBV29-1 and TRBJ1-1; no clear D gene. The CDR3 contains 15 residues. The germline V and J ends were trimmed by 6 bases and 4 bases, with 21 bases remaining between them. Per the germline V gene, CDR1 is SQVTM and CDR2 is ANQGSEA. The DNA for the CDR3 is TGCAGCGTGAAGGGAGGGAAGAGAGGTGGCACTGAAGCTTTCTTT. Translated: CSVKGGKRGGTEAFF. Supplemented by reference TRBV29-1 and TRBJ1-1, the full variable domain reads SAVISQKPSRDICQRGTSLTIQCQVDSQVTMMFWYRQQPGQSLTLIATANQGSEATYESGFVIDKFPISRPNLTFSTLTVSNMSPEDSSIYLCSVKGGKRGGTEAFFGQGTRLTVV.

The chain links TRBV12-5 to TRBJ1-3; 8 positions agree with TRBD1. Germline V gene data show CDR1 as LGHNT and CDR2 as FRNRAP. The junction had 9 bases not matched to a gene; V was cut back by 4 bases and J by 1 base. The CDR3 is 17 amino acids. This CDR3 reads CASGYPATGVSGNTIYF. CDR3 nucleotide sequence: TGTGCTAGTGGTTACCCGGCGACAGGGGTTTCTGGAAACACCATATATTTT.

This clone was detected only a few times. J is TRBJ2-3 and V is TRBV4-3; D gene ambiguous. This CDR3 is built from 16 residues. The V gene's germline CDR1 is LGHNA and CDR2 YSLEER. V lost 7 bases and J 4 bases, leaving 21 bases between the germline ends. The CDR3 nucleotides read TGCGCCAGCAAGGAAGAAAGAGCAGAGGAGTCAGATACGCAGTATTTT. Encoded protein: CASKEERAEESDTQYF.

Concerning this clone: Germline and junction disagree at one end, which may indicate a read error. The chain couples TRBV5-4 to TRBJ2-7, with 8 bases matching TRBD1. The CDR3 has 14 amino acids. Germline lookup yields CDR1 SGHNT and CDR2 YYREEE (reference sequence). CDR3 residues: CASSSGTGGVEFSF. The CDR3 DNA is TGTGCCAGCAGCTCGGGGACAGGCGGTGTGGAGTTCTCTTTC.

This chain links TRBV6-2 or TRBV6-3 with TRBJ1-1; D ambiguous. This CDR3 is built from 14 residues. V lost 0 bases, J lost 1 base, and 6 bases lay in between. The germline V gene has CDR1 MNHEY and CDR2 SVGEGT. The CDR3 region has the DNA TGTGCCAGCAGTTACTCATCCAGGAACACTGAAGCTTTCTTT. It codes for CASSYSSRNTEAFF.

J is TRBJ1-4 and V is TRBV27; D is unclear. CDR3 length equals 15 residues. Germline assignment: CDR1 MNHEY and CDR2 SMNVEV (reference sequence). Trimming shortened V by 5 bases and J by 7 bases, and 17 bases separated the two germline ends. The CDR3, as DNA: TGTGCCAGCAGTCGTTACAGTGGGTTGGGTGAAAAACTGTTTTTT. This sequence encodes CASSRYSGLGEKLFF.

V usage is TRBV27 and J usage is TRBJ1-5; 10 bases align to TRBD1. Germline CDR1 and CDR2: MNHEY and SMNVEV (reference sequence). The CDR3 contains 15 residues. After removal of 3 bases from V and 5 bases from J, the junction contained 4 bases not matched to a gene. Here the CDR3 reads CASSFGTGVDQPQHF. For the CDR3, the DNA is TGTGCCAGCAGTTTCGGGACAGGGGTCGATCAGCCCCAGCATTTT.

This chain connects TRBV6-4 to TRBJ1-1; maybe TRBD1 (6 bases). CDR3 length: 13 amino acids. Germline values: CDR1 MRHNA, CDR2 SNTAGT. V was shortened by 5 bases and J by 3 bases, with 10 bases between the two germline ends. CDR3 nucleotide sequence: TGTGCCAGCAGTAAAGAGGGGGACACTGAAGCTTTCTTT. Amino acid sequence: CASSKEGDTEAFF.

This sequence joins TRBV19 and TRBJ1-5; tentatively, D is TRBD1 (6 bases). The CDR3 totals 16 residues. Per germline, CDR1 LNHDA and CDR2 SQIVND (reference sequence). V was trimmed by 7 bases and J by 0 bases, leaving 16 bases between them. This CDR3 is CASTTSRGYSNQPQHF. Here the CDR3 DNA reads TGTGCCAGTACCACTTCCAGGGGTTATAGCAATCAGCCCCAGCATTTT.

The chain joins TRBV6-2 or TRBV6-3 to TRBJ1-1; possibly TRBD1 for D (6 bases). Germline CDR1 and CDR2: MNHEY and SVGEGT. V was clipped by 0 bases and J by 0 bases, with 17 bases between them. The CDR3 length is 18 residues. Here the CDR3 reads CASSYSPQGGGMNTEAFF. The CDR3 bases are TGTGCCAGCAGTTACTCGCCACAGGGTGGAGGTATGAACACTGAAGCTTTCTTT.

V gene TRBV11-3 combines with J gene TRBJ2-2; 7 bases line up with TRBD1. The CDR3 contains 13 residues. V dropped 4 bases and J dropped 6; count of bases not matched to a gene: 2. Per germline, CDR1 SGHNT and CDR2 YENEEA. For the CDR3, the DNA is TGTGCCAGCAGCTCGACAGGGCCCGGGGAGCTGTTTTTT. Translated, it gives CASSSTGPGELFF.

The V gene is TRBV28, the J gene TRBJ1-2; a weak D match, TRBD1 (5 bases). There are 16 residues in the CDR3. V lost 2 bases, J lost 5 bases, and 18 bases lay in between. Per germline, CDR1 MDHEN and CDR2 SYDVKM. The CDR3 sequence is CASSLARTGGWYGYTF. Here the CDR3 DNA reads TGTGCCAGCAGTTTAGCACGGACGGGGGGTTGGTATGGCTACACCTTC.

The rearrangement links TRBV6-1 to TRBJ1-5; D remains unclear. Trimming removed 2 bases at V and 0 bases at J, with 14 bases between. The CDR3 length is 17 residues. CDR1 and CDR2 (germline): MNHNS, SASEGT. Written as DNA, the CDR3 is TGTGCCAGCAGTGAAAAACTTGGGCGCTATAGCAATCAGCCCCAGCATTTT. Protein sequence: CASSEKLGRYSNQPQHF.

The chain couples TRBV5-8 to TRBJ1-1; D might be TRBD1 (5 bases). The CDR3 sequence is 13 residues long. Germline CDR1 is SGHTS and CDR2 is YDEGEE. The V end was cut by 2 bases, the J end by 1 base, with 6 bases between. CDR3 nucleotides: TGTGCCAGCAGCTTACAGGAGAACACTGAAGCTTTCTTT. Protein product: CASSLQENTEAFF.

The chain uses TRBV7-2 and TRBJ2-7; 12 bases line up with TRBD1. Trimming at V came to 4 bases and at J to 5 bases, leaving 6 bases not matched to a gene. Germline CDR1 and CDR2: SGHTA and FQGNSA. There are 15 residues in the CDR3. The CDR3 sequence is CASSYSGTGGDEQYF. CDR3 bases: TGTGCCAGCAGCTATTCCGGGACAGGGGGCGACGAGCAGTACTTC.

The V and J genes are TRBV6-5 and TRBJ2-5; 7 bases agree with TRBD1. V dropped 7 bases and J dropped 2; count of bases not matched to a gene: 7. The germline gives CDR1 MNHEY, CDR2 SVGAGI. The CDR3 covers 14 residues. This chain's CDR3 is CASTLSRGQETQYF. The CDR3 DNA sequence: TGTGCCAGCACGCTGAGCAGGGGGCAAGAGACCCAGTACTTC.

V and J are TRBV29-1 and TRBJ1-2; no reliable D call. The V gene lost 3 bases and the J gene lost 2 bases, with 10 bases spanning the gap. The CDR3 spans 13 residues. CDR1 is SQVTM and CDR2 is ANQGSEA in the germline V gene. The CDR3 DNA follows: TGCAGCGTTGAGAGGGTGGGCAACTATGGCTACACCTTC. Protein: CSVERVGNYGYTF.

This chain connects TRBV24-1 to TRBJ2-5; 8 bases match TRBD1. The V gene end was trimmed by 1 base and the J gene end by 3 bases; junction bases not matched to a gene: 6. The CDR3 runs 16 residues. Per the germline V gene, CDR1 is KGHDR and CDR2 is SFDVKD. The CDR3 loop reads CATSDFGQGAKETQYF. CDR3 in DNA: TGTGCCACCAGTGATTTCGGGCAGGGGGCGAAAGAGACCCAGTACTTC.

This rearrangement joins TRBV19 to TRBJ2-7; 7 bases are shared with TRBD2. The CDR3 length is 16 residues. Trimming at V came to 4 bases and at J to 1 base, leaving 10 bases not matched to a gene. From germline, CDR1 is LNHDA and CDR2 SQIVND (reference sequence). The CDR3 nucleotides read TGTGCCAGTAGTACCCACCTCGGGGGGAGATCCTACGAGCAGTACTTC. It specifies CASSTHLGGRSYEQYF.

The chain combines TRBV19 with TRBJ2-3; 7 bases are a match to TRBD1. Trimming took 5 bases from V and 0 from J; bases not matched to a gene: 8. Germline CDR1 reads LNHDA; CDR2 reads SQIVND (reference sequence). This CDR3 region has 16 residues. CDR3 coding DNA: TGTGCCAGTAGTCCCTCGACAGGGATTAGCACAGATACGCAGTATTTT. Encoded protein: CASSPSTGISTDTQYF.

The rearrangement joins TRBV7-2 to TRBJ1-5; TRBD1 is a possible D gene (5 bases). V lost 4 bases and J 4 bases, leaving 11 bases between the germline ends. In germline, CDR1 is SGHTA, CDR2 FQGNSA. This CDR3 has 14 amino acids. CDR3 loop: CASSSAQGNQPQHF. DNA for the CDR3: TGTGCCAGCAGCTCGGCTCAGGGAAATCAGCCCCAGCATTTT.

This rearrangement joins TRBV2 to TRBJ1-2; a possible D gene is TRBD1 (5 bases). V lost 6 bases and J lost 7, with 21 bases in between. The CDR3 sequence is 15 residues long. CDR1 and CDR2 (germline): SNHLY, FYNNEI. The CDR3 protein is CASRATIGAVGGYTF. The CDR3 region has the DNA TGTGCCAGCAGGGCCACCATAGGGGCGGTGGGTGGCTACACCTTC.

The chain recombines TRBV6-5 with TRBJ1-5; 8 nucleotides line up with TRBD1. The CDR3 consists of 14 residues. Germline loops: CDR1 MNHEY, CDR2 SVGAGI. The ends lost 9 bases at V and 1 base at J; junction bases unmatched: 5. This CDR3 is CASRTGFSNQPQHF. The CDR3 DNA follows: TGTGCCAGTAGGACAGGGTTCAGCAATCAGCCCCAGCATTTT.